One and the same sample provided the 19 T cell receptor beta chains below, sequenced in a study of regulatory T cells in long-lasting Graves disease. The sample's time point: persistent/refractory GD, antithyroid drugs over 5 years with positive TRAb. With RNA extracted from PBMCs as input, the TCR library was made. Building the TCR beta libraries relied on iRepertoire HTBI primers, and CDR3 regions underwent Arm-PCR. TCRdb re-called the multiplex PCR reads with MiXCR, one entry per CDR3 protein. This table has approximately 690,000 distinct CDR3 sequences, about 32% appearing once. This sample comprised peripheral blood mononuclear cells (PBMCs), obtained when the disease was refractory, from a patient treated with antithyroid drugs. The receptors stem from a female donor with Graves disease.

The rearrangement links TRBV5-1 to TRBJ2-2; the D gene could be TRBD1 or TRBD2 (5 bases each). CDR1 is SGHRS and CDR2 is YFSETQ in the germline V gene. The CDR3 is made up of 15 amino acids. The V end lost 7 bases, the J end lost 4 bases, and 17 bases lay between the germline ends. The DNA for the CDR3 is TGCGCCAGCTCCAGTACGAGGGGTGGCACCGGGGAGCTGTTTTTT. It encodes CASSSTRGGTGELFF.

The gene calls are TRBV20-1 and TRBJ1-2; 7 bases align to TRBD1. The J segment lost 0 bases and the V segment lost 5 bases, leaving 3 bases of the junction unmatched. This CDR3 has 13 residues. The germline gives CDR1 DFQATT, CDR2 SNEGSKA (reference sequence). Here the CDR3 reads CSAQTGSNYGYTF. CDR3 DNA sequence: TGCAGTGCTCAGACAGGGTCTAACTATGGCTACACCTTC.

This clonotype was observed a few times. One end of the junction fails to match germline, which may point to a read error. The CDR3 sequence: CASSRLRGNTEAFF. The CDR3 bases are TGCGCCAGCAGCCGCCTTAGGGGTAACACTGAAGCTTTCTTT. The chain is built from TRBV3-1 and TRBJ1-1, with D tentatively TRBD1 (5 bases). From germline, CDR1 is LGHDT and CDR2 YNNKEL (reference sequence). The CDR3 covers 14 residues.

This clonotype was seen more than once but under ten times. The genes are TRBV29-1 and TRBJ2-5, with D perhaps matching TRBD2 (6 bases). Trimming stripped 2 bases from V and 7 bases from J, with 20 bases between. Per the germline V gene, CDR1 is SQVTM and CDR2 is ANQGSEA. The CDR3 extends over 15 amino acids. The CDR3 sequence: CSVENWGTAQGTQYF. The CDR3 coding sequence is TGCAGCGTTGAAAATTGGGGGACTGCCCAGGGGACCCAGTACTTC.

The chain carries TRBV6-1 and TRBJ2-7, with 9 positions matching TRBD1. The CDR3 covers 14 residues. Germline values: CDR1 MNHNS, CDR2 SASEGT. V lost 8 bases, J lost 2 bases, and 7 bases stayed unmatched. Here the CDR3 reads CASHSGTGTYEQYF. CDR3 in DNA: TGTGCCAGCCACTCCGGGACAGGGACCTACGAGCAGTACTTC.

This clonotype was counted only a few times. V gene TRBV20-1 combines with J gene TRBJ1-6; 7 bases align to TRBD1. CDR1 and CDR2 from the germline V gene are DFQATT and SNEGSKA (reference sequence). The trim removed 1 base at V and 5 bases at J, leaving 11 bases unmatched. This CDR3 comprises 17 residues. DNA of the CDR3: TGCAGTGCTAGAGCACTGGGATCGGACAGGAATAATTCACCCCTCCACTTT. It yields the protein CSARALGSDRNNSPLHF.

There are a few counts of this clonotype. In nucleotides, the CDR3 is TGTGCCAGCAGTTACACAGTGAATCAGCCCCAGCATTTT. Its translation is CASSYTVNQPQHF. J is TRBJ1-5 and V is TRBV6-5; D not resolved. V was cut by 2 bases and J by 4 bases, with 6 bases left in between. Germline V gene lookup returns CDR1 MNHEY and CDR2 SVGAGI. This CDR3 spans 13 amino acids.

In nucleotides, the CDR3 is TGTGCCAGCAGCCCCACGGGGAGTAAAGAGACCCAGTACTTC. The encoded protein is CASSPTGSKETQYF. The chain uses TRBV7-3 and TRBJ2-5; D possibly corresponds to TRBD2 (5 bases). There are 14 residues in the CDR3. V was trimmed by 5 bases and J by 3 bases, leaving 13 bases between them. Germline values: CDR1 SGHTA, CDR2 FQGTGA. The variable domain in full, completed from reference TRBV7-3 and TRBJ2-5, reads GAGVSQTPSNKVTEKGKYVELRCDPISGHTALYWYRQSLGQGPEFLIYFQGTGAADDSGLPNDRFFAVRPEGSVSTLKIQRTERGDSAVYLCASSPTGSKETQYFGPGTRLLVL.

This clonotype was recorded many times. This sequence joins TRBV7-6 and TRBJ2-7; weak D call: TRBD1 (7 bases). V dropped 2 bases and J dropped 3 bases, with 11 bases sitting between them. Germline V gives CDR1 SGHVS, CDR2 FNYEAQ. This CDR3 contains 14 residues. CDR3 sequence (DNA): TGTGCCAGCAGCTTAACAGGGGAGGACTACGAGCAGTACTTC. Translated, it gives CASSLTGEDYEQYF.

This clonotype was observed a handful of times. The CDR3 region has the DNA TGTGCCAGCAGCGTAGACTCCAAGGGTGGCTACACCTTC. Its protein is CASSVDSKGGYTF. The chain is built from TRBV9 and TRBJ1-2; the D is unclear. V lost 0 bases and J 7 bases, leaving 10 bases between the germline ends. Germline CDR1 reads SGDLS; CDR2 reads YYNGEE. The CDR3 has 13 residues.

This sequence joins TRBV7-6 and TRBJ2-7; 9 positions match TRBD2. This CDR3 is 15 amino acids long. With 4 bases clipped from V and 3 bases from J, the junction kept 7 bases outside the gene matches. Germline loops: CDR1 SGHVS, CDR2 FNYEAQ. The CDR3 region has the DNA TGTGCCAGCAGCTCTGAAGCGGGAGGAGGCTACGAGCAGTACTTC. Translating gives CASSSEAGGGYEQYF.

V is TRBV5-1 and J is TRBJ1-4; weak D call: TRBD1 (5 bases). Per germline, CDR1 SGHRS and CDR2 YFSETQ. V was shortened by 4 bases and J by 4 bases, with 11 bases between the two germline ends. The CDR3 is made up of 14 amino acids. The CDR3 nucleotides are TGCGCCAGCAGCGGGGGACGGAATAATGAAAAACTGTTTTTT. It translates to CASSGGRNNEKLFF. Full variable domain (missing parts from reference TRBV5-1 and TRBJ1-4): KAGVTQTPRYLIKTRGQQVTLSCSPISGHRSVSWYQQTPGQGLQFLFEYFSETQRNKGNFPGRFSGRQFSNSRSEMNVSTLELGDSALYLCASSGGRNNEKLFFGSGTQLSVL.

This clonotype was picked up a small number of times. The chain recombines TRBV12-3 or TRBV12-4 with TRBJ1-5; TRBD1 matches 7 bases. The CDR3 runs to 15 residues. Trimming at V came to 5 bases and at J to 8 bases, leaving 12 bases not matched to a gene. CDR3 residues: CASSPGGAFREPQHF. In nucleotides, the CDR3 is TGTGCCAGCAGTCCAGGGGGGGCGTTCAGGGAGCCCCAGCATTTT.

V gene TRBV10-3 combines with J gene TRBJ2-5, with 13 bases that match TRBD2. Germline CDR1 is ENHRY and CDR2 is SYGVKD. CDR3 size: 17 residues. J lost 1 base, V lost 3 bases, and 5 bases had no gene match. CDR3 residues: CAISDPGLAGIQETQYF. The CDR3 bases are TGTGCCATCAGTGATCCGGGACTAGCGGGAATCCAAGAGACCCAGTACTTC.

This chain links TRBV6-2 or TRBV6-3 with TRBJ1-2; 9 bases are shared with TRBD1. Germline V gene lookup returns CDR1 MNHEY and CDR2 SVGEGT. V was clipped by 2 bases and J by 8 bases; unmatched bases: 9. The CDR3 is 15 amino acids. CDR3 nucleotides: TGTGCCAGCAGTTACCCCGGGACAGGGAAGTCGGGCTACACCTTC. Translation gives CASSYPGTGKSGYTF.

A few counts support this clonotype. This sequence joins TRBV7-9 and TRBJ1-5; unclear D gene. The CDR3 extends over 13 amino acids. Looked up from germline, CDR1 is SEHNR and CDR2 is FQNEAQ (reference sequence). The germline V and J ends were trimmed by 3 bases and 5 bases, with 8 bases remaining between them. The CDR3: CASSFRVDQPQHF. The CDR3 DNA reads as TGTGCCAGCAGCTTTCGGGTGGATCAGCCCCAGCATTTT. Variable domain in full (rest from reference TRBV7-9 and TRBJ1-5): DTGVSQNPRHKITKRGQNVTFRCDPISEHNRLYWYRQTLGQGPEFLTYFQNEAQLEKSRLLSDRFSAERPKGSFSTLEIQRTEQGDSAMYLCASSFRVDQPQHFGDGTRLSIL.

The chain has TRBV19 and TRBJ2-5; 8 bases are a match to TRBD1. The CDR3 runs to 13 residues. V was pared by 5 bases and J by 6 bases, with 5 bases of the junction left unmatched. Germline loops: CDR1 LNHDA, CDR2 SQIVND (reference sequence). The CDR3 DNA follows: TGTGCCAGTAGTCCAGGGGGCCGGAAGACCCAGTACTTC. It encodes CASSPGGRKTQYF.

This clonotype was counted between two and nine times. The chain joins TRBV7-9 to TRBJ1-4; possibly TRBD1 for D (6 bases). CDR3 size: 15 residues. Trimming stripped 6 bases from V and 4 bases from J, with 15 bases between. CDR1 is SEHNR, CDR2 FQNEAQ, per germline (reference sequence). CDR3 region: CASRGAKDLNEKLFF. In DNA form, the CDR3 reads TGTGCCAGCAGGGGGGCCAAAGACCTTAATGAAAAACTGTTTTTT.

This clonotype appeared a few times. The rearrangement uses TRBV6-1 and TRBJ1-1, with D tentatively TRBD1 (5 bases). This CDR3 contains 14 residues. Per germline, CDR1 MNHNS and CDR2 SASEGT. V was trimmed by 6 bases and J by 1 base, leaving 12 bases between them. CDR3 DNA: TGTGCCAGCAGGCGACAGATGGGGAACACTGAAGCTTTCTTT. Translation: CASRRQMGNTEAFF.